The T cell receptor (beta chain) described here comes from a study of T cell responses to AZD1222 COVID-19 vaccine. Whole-study findings and limits: The study reported that nearly half of spike-specific TCRs target unmutated variant regions.

On this clone: Its specificity is not known.

Losses at the gene ends were 4 bases for V and 7 bases for J; bases not matched to a gene: 10. There are 14 residues in the CDR3. Per the germline V gene, CDR1 is SGHTA and CDR2 is FQGNSA. Repertoires were generated with immunoSEQ multiplex PCR, while TCRdb's copy carries only in-frame clones and drops some. The sample shows more than 75,000 clones, about 91% of them seen only once. Source: peripheral blood, taken on day 0 of AZD1222 vaccination. This TCR was sampled from an adult in good health. The J gene is TRBJ2-7, the V gene TRBV7-2; 7 nucleotides align to TRBD1. In DNA form, the CDR3 reads TGTGCCAGCAGCTCCTCCCCCGGCAGGGGGGAGCAGTACTTC. As protein: CASSSSPGRGEQYF.